The sequence of this TCR beta chain was determined in a study of CD8+ T cells in alopecia areata. Whole-study context: For 6 to 18 months, tofacitinib was taken, and 6 months off drug followed.

V was pared by 3 bases and J by 8 bases, with 4 bases between. Germline V gene lookup returns CDR1 MDHEN and CDR2 SYDVKM. This CDR3 spans 11 amino acids. This clone was found a few times. Its matching antigen is unknown. Overall study findings and caveats: Lesional scalp, especially alopecia totalis/universalis, showed higher clonality than normal scalp.

The investigators collected lesional scalp punch biopsies and peripheral blood from alopecia areata patients. PBMCs served as the source from which CD4+ and CD8+ T cells were sorted. cDNA prepared by RNA extraction and subsequent reverse transcription served as the template for sequencing. The protocol was immunoSEQ multiplex PCR, while the TCRdb copy is restricted to in-frame clones and leaves out a portion. The sample has around 100,000 clones, 41% seen once; the top ten hold about 1.5%. This sequence was found in a human donor with alopecia areata. Sequencing was carried out using CD4+ T cells sorted from blood. This chain uses TRBV28 with TRBJ2-2; D is unresolved. The CDR3 nucleotides are TGTGCCAGCAGTTTGAGGGGGGAGCTGTTTTTT. Protein product: CASSLRGELFF.